A selection of T cell receptor beta chains follows, all from one sample in a study of T cells after yellow fever vaccination. TCRdb re-called the 5' RACE reads through MiXCR, storing one row per CDR3 protein. The table has 300,000 to 350,000 distinct CDR3 sequences, 3% to 4.5% seen once. The source material was PBMCs, sampled 5 days after the yellow fever booster vaccination. The receptors shown here come from a man aged 18 to 35 who received the YFV17D yellow fever vaccine. Each CDR3 is given with its conserved first and last residue. D genes are given only for firm matches. Some rows mark clone size as missing; the rest say once, few, many or name a class of expanded clone.

size	J	V	D	CDR3	DNA
-	TRBJ2-7	TRBV7-2	TRBD1	CASSPLPGQAATYEQYF	TGTGCCAGCAGCCCCCTGCCCGGACAGGCAGCTACCTACGAGCAGTACTTC
many	TRBJ1-4	TRBV12-3/TRBV12-4	-	CASRPAATEKLFF	TGTGCCAGCAGGCCCGCGGCTACTGAAAAACTGTTTTTT
few	TRBJ2-1	TRBV20-1	TRBD2	CSASGAGGRNEQFF	TGCAGTGCTAGTGGAGCGGGGGGGAGGAATGAGCAGTTCTTC
-	TRBJ1-5	TRBV20-1	-	CSAGRATNQPQHF	TGCAGTGCGGGCCGGGCGACGAATCAGCCCCAGCATTTT
many	TRBJ1-5	TRBV4-1	-	CASSQDRGGQPQHF	TGCGCCAGCAGCCAAGATAGGGGTGGGCAGCCCCAGCATTTT
-	TRBJ1-2	TRBV14	-	CASSPPNLSYTF	TGTGCCAGCAGCCCCCCTAATCTGAGCTACACCTTC
few	TRBJ1-5	TRBV7-2	-	CASSLVRGGSQPQHF	TGTGCCAGCAGCTTAGTCAGGGGAGGGTCTCAGCCCCAGCATTTT
few	TRBJ2-3	TRBV27	TRBD2	CASSDERGATDTQYF	TGTGCCAGCAGTGATGAGCGGGGGGCGACAGATACGCAGTATTTT
few	TRBJ1-1	TRBV5-1	TRBD1	CASKAGTDNTEAFF	TGCGCCAGCAAAGCCGGGACAGATAACACTGAAGCTTTCTTT
few	TRBJ1-5	TRBV28	-	CASSLVQQPQHF	TGTGCCAGCAGTTTAGTACAACAGCCCCAGCATTTT
-	TRBJ2-6	TRBV20-1	-	CSARRGGVGANVLTF	TGCAGTGCTAGACGAGGCGGGGTCGGGGCCAACGTCCTGACTTTC
many	TRBJ2-1	TRBV5-8	TRBD2	CASSAGTSDSEQFF	TGTGCCAGCAGCGCCGGGACTAGCGATAGTGAGCAGTTCTTC
-	TRBJ1-5	TRBV10-3	-	CAISEAGAPNQPQHF	TGTGCCATCAGTGAGGCAGGGGCCCCTAATCAGCCCCAGCATTTT
many	TRBJ2-3	TRBV24-1	-	CATSDPDRPDTQYF	TGTGCCACCAGTGACCCTGACCGCCCAGATACGCAGTATTTT
-	TRBJ1-5	TRBV12-2	-	CASRSRAGKVSMSNQPQHF	TGTGCAAGTCGCTCACGAGCCGGGAAAGTTTCAATGAGCAATCAGCCCCAGCATTTT
-	TRBJ2-3	TRBV14	TRBD1	CASSQEPQPTGSTDTQYF	TGTGCCAGCAGCCAAGAACCCCAGCCGACAGGGAGCACAGATACGCAGTATTTT
many	TRBJ2-5	TRBV29-1	TRBD2	CSVEGLPSGPPGTQYF	TGCAGCGTTGAAGGTCTACCTAGCGGGCCTCCAGGGACCCAGTACTTC
-	TRBJ2-3	TRBV12-2	-	CASGLREGLPRTDTQYF	TGTGCAAGTGGCTTGAGGGAGGGACTCCCAAGGACAGATACGCAGTATTTT
many	TRBJ2-3	TRBV6-1	TRBD2	CASRVAGAGSDTQYF	TGTGCCAGCAGGGTAGCGGGGGCCGGATCAGATACGCAGTATTTT
many	TRBJ2-2	TRBV7-8	-	CASSAQGWLAGELFF	TGTGCCAGCAGCGCGCAGGGTTGGCTCGCCGGGGAGCTGTTTTTT
many	TRBJ1-5	TRBV21-1	-	CASSTPSQVAQGQNLDYQPQHF	TGTGCCAGCAGCACACCGTCCCAGGTAGCGCAGGGCCAAAACCTAGACTATCAGCCCCAGCATTTT
few	TRBJ2-3	TRBV11-2	TRBD2	CASSPSGGIRDTQYF	TGTGCCAGCAGCCCGAGCGGGGGCATCAGAGATACGCAGTATTTT
many	TRBJ1-5	TRBV7-2	-	CASSAEPGYGNQPQHF	TGTGCCAGCAGCGCAGAGCCAGGGTATGGAAATCAGCCCCAGCATTTT
many	TRBJ2-3	TRBV7-2	-	CASSLTRDTQYF	TGTGCCAGCAGCTTGACTAGGGATACGCAGTATTTT
many	TRBJ2-1	TRBV5-1	-	CASSTRNEQFF	TGCGCCAGCAGCACGCGAAATGAGCAGTTCTTC
-	TRBJ1-2	TRBV5-6	-	CASSRPIWGYTF	TGTGCCAGCAGTCGGCCTATCTGGGGCTACACCTTC
-	TRBJ1-2	TRBV9	-	CASSPDSVGYTF	TGTGCCAGCAGCCCCGATTCTGTGGGCTACACCTTC
many	TRBJ2-4	TRBV7-2	-	CASSPQVGGLAKNIQYF	TGTGCCAGCAGCCCTCAGGTGGGGGGGCTAGCCAAAAACATTCAGTACTTC
-	TRBJ2-1	TRBV24-1	-	CATSEAYNEQFF	TGTGCCACCAGTGAAGCGTACAATGAGCAGTTCTTC
few	TRBJ1-2	TRBV12-3/TRBV12-4	-	CASSLETNGYGYTF	TGTGCCAGCAGTTTAGAAACAAACGGTTATGGCTACACCTTC
-	TRBJ1-5	TRBV6-5	-	CASSLGGAPLQPQHF	TGTGCCAGCTCTTTGGGAGGGGCCCCCCTTCAGCCCCAGCATTTT
few	TRBJ1-6	TRBV12-3/TRBV12-4	-	CASNAGYNSPLHF	TGTGCCAGCAACGCAGGTTATAATTCACCCCTCCACTTT
-	TRBJ2-3	TRBV27	TRBD2	CASNTYRGVDTQYF	TGTGCCAGCAACACATATCGGGGGGTGGATACGCAGTATTTT
-	TRBJ2-5	TRBV12-3/TRBV12-4	-	CASSFPQGRETQYF	TGTGCCAGCAGTTTCCCCCAGGGCCGGGAGACCCAGTACTTC
few	TRBJ2-3	TRBV6-2/TRBV6-3	-	CASLGLGKSNSDTQYF	TGTGCCAGCCTCGGTCTTGGGAAGTCCAATTCAGATACGCAGTATTTT
many	TRBJ2-2	TRBV7-9	-	CASSYGPGELFF	TGTGCCAGCAGCTACGGTCCCGGGGAGCTGTTTTTT
many	TRBJ1-2	TRBV11-2	-	CASTSGPGGNYGYTF	TGTGCCAGCACCAGCGGCCCCGGGGGTAACTATGGCTACACCTTC
few	TRBJ2-5	TRBV11-1	-	CASSFILAPQETQYF	TGTGCCAGCAGCTTCATATTAGCCCCGCAAGAGACCCAGTACTTC
-	TRBJ2-4	TRBV20-1	-	CSAQALAKNIQYF	TGCAGTGCGCAGGCCCTAGCCAAAAACATTCAGTACTTC
few	TRBJ1-2	TRBV12-3/TRBV12-4	TRBD1	CASSLSGTGGVYGYTF	TGTGCCAGCAGTTTAAGTGGGACAGGGGGCGTCTATGGCTACACCTTC
many	TRBJ1-6	TRBV7-3	TRBD1	CATAGGASPLHF	TGTGCCACAGCAGGGGGGGCTTCACCCCTCCACTTT
few	TRBJ2-2	TRBV5-1	-	CASSRTSQSPGELFF	TGCGCCAGCAGCCGAACTAGCCAATCCCCCGGGGAGCTGTTTTTT
few	TRBJ2-3	TRBV9	-	CASSVAAGDTQYF	TGTGCCAGCAGCGTAGCTGCCGGAGATACGCAGTATTTT
many	TRBJ1-2	TRBV20-1	-	CSARRDYGYTF	TGCAGTGCACGAAGGGACTATGGCTACACCTTC
-	TRBJ1-1	TRBV14	TRBD1	CASSQPATGEVVNTEAFF	TGTGCCAGCAGCCAACCCGCCACAGGGGAGGTGGTGAACACTGAAGCTTTCTTT